This TCR beta chain was identified in a study of cytomegalovirus exposure and HLA in healthy donors. Study-wide points: Researchers left out some V segments, among them TRBV6-2 and TRBV6-3, as indistinguishable. HLA alleles showed associations with around 15,000 TCR beta sequences in a later analysis, at a 0.05 false discovery rate. As a later analysis revealed, the rate of TCR association differed by HLA locus, with DRB1 most and HLA-C fewest. Among TCR beta chains, those listed as cytomegalovirus-associated numbered under 200.

Primers: 60 Vbeta forward and 13 Jbeta reverse. Sequencing was performed with immunoSEQ multiplex PCR; in TCRdb, only in-frame clones are kept and a portion is missing. The table includes more than 140,000 clones, over 70% detected once. To note about this clone: The antigen is undetermined.

The CDR3 has 15 residues. The ends were cut back, 0 bases at V and 3 bases at J, with 12 bases in the middle. CDR1 is SGHVS and CDR2 is FNYEAQ in the germline V gene. The clonotype was recovered from a man aged 30 to 45 in good health and CMV-seropositive. The chain recombines TRBV7-6 with TRBJ2-7, with a possible D match to TRBD1 (5 bases). Sequencing used PBMCs. The CDR3 sequence: CASSLALGEVYEQYF. In DNA, the CDR3 is TGTGCCAGCAGCTTAGCCTTAGGGGAAGTCTACGAGCAGTACTTC.